The 22 T cell receptor beta chains presented below share a single source sample, sequenced in a study of Ad26.COV2.S vaccination and SARS-CoV-2 variants. The protocol was immunoSEQ multiplex PCR, while the TCRdb copy is restricted to in-frame clones and leaves out a portion. Of roughly 400,000 clones in the sample, about nine tenths are singletons; the top ten hold more than 1.5%. Described treatment: over 15 received Ad26.COV2.S at low or high dose, single or two shots; 5 received placebo; per-sample allocation not given. Collection of samples fell on day 63 after the first vaccine or placebo injection. Here the sequenced sample was peripheral blood, taken in a trial of Ad26.COV2.S vaccine versus placebo. The origin of the receptors is a person aged 18-65 years who received the Ad26.COV2.S COVID-19 vaccine or a placebo.

The rearrangement uses TRBV7-9 and TRBJ1-1; TRBD1 is a possible D gene (6 bases). This CDR3 region has 18 residues. Germline V CDR1 and CDR2: SEHNR, FQNEAQ (reference sequence). Trimming left V 5 bases short and J 1 base short, with 23 bases between. The CDR3 DNA reads as TGTGCCAGCAGCCCCCAAAGAACAGGGATCTTCGGGAACACTGAAGCTTTCTTT. As protein: CASSPQRTGIFGNTEAFF.

Only one count was recorded for this clone. The chain couples TRBV25-1 to TRBJ2-5; tentatively, D is TRBD1 (5 bases). The germline CDR1 and CDR2 sequences are MGHDK and SYGVNS. V was shortened by 4 bases and J by 5 bases, with 11 bases between the two germline ends. This CDR3 is built from 13 residues. The CDR3 protein is CASSVGALETQYF. The CDR3 DNA reads as TGTGCCAGCAGTGTAGGGGCTTTGGAGACCCAGTACTTC. Together with reference TRBV25-1 and TRBJ2-5, the CDR3 gives the full variable domain: EADIYQTPRYLVIGTGKKITLECSQTMGHDKMYWYQQDPGMELHLIHYSYGVNSTEKGDLSSESTVSRIRTEHFPLTLESARPSHTSQYLCASSVGALETQYFGPGTRLLVL.

The rearrangement links TRBV5-1 to TRBJ2-1; D uncertain. The CDR3 contains 16 residues. The V end was cut by 0 bases, the J end by 1 base, with 11 bases between. Germline V gene data show CDR1 as SGHRS and CDR2 as YFSETQ. The CDR3 DNA follows: TGCGCCAGCAGCTTGGACCAGGCAGGATCCTACAATGAGCAGTTCTTC. It translates to CASSLDQAGSYNEQFF. Full variable domain (rest looked up from reference TRBV5-1 and TRBJ2-1): KAGVTQTPRYLIKTRGQQVTLSCSPISGHRSVSWYQQTPGQGLQFLFEYFSETQRNKGNFPGRFSGRQFSNSRSEMNVSTLELGDSALYLCASSLDQAGSYNEQFFGPGTRLTVL.

The chain couples TRBV11-2 to TRBJ1-1; D unclear. With 4 bases removed from V and 1 base from J, the gap between germline ends came to 13 bases. Germline lookup yields CDR1 SGHAT and CDR2 FQNNGV. CDR3 length equals 15 residues. CDR3 sequence: CASSYREIENTEAFF. The CDR3 nucleotides are TGTGCCAGCAGCTACCGGGAAATTGAGAACACTGAAGCTTTCTTT. Full variable domain (missing parts from reference TRBV11-2 and TRBJ1-1): EAGVAQSPRYKIIEKRQSVAFWCNPISGHATLYWYQQILGQGPKLLIQFQNNGVVDDSQLPKDRFSAERLKGVDSTLKIQPAKLEDSAVYLCASSYREIENTEAFFGQGTRLTVV.

The rearrangement uses TRBV28 and TRBJ2-6, with D perhaps TRBD2 (7 bases). There are 18 residues in the CDR3. Trimming removed 6 bases from V and 0 bases from J, with 18 bases in between. CDR1 and CDR2 from the germline V gene are MDHEN and SYDVKM. The CDR3 DNA follows: TGTGCCAGCAGCTCGGCCGGGGGGCCCCTCTCTGGGGCCAACGTCCTGACTTTC. Its protein product is CASSSAGGPLSGANVLTF.

V and J are TRBV28 and TRBJ2-7; D is unclear. Between the trimmed V and J ends, which lost 4 bases and 6 bases, there was a span of 10 bases. This CDR3 is 12 amino acids long. Germline V gene data show CDR1 as MDHEN and CDR2 as SYDVKM. In DNA, the CDR3 is TGTGCCAGCAGTTCAAATCAGGTCGAGCAGTACTTC. Amino acids: CASSSNQVEQYF.

The chain employs TRBV30 and TRBJ1-4, with 9 bases lining up with TRBD1. Germline V CDR1 and CDR2: GTSNPN, SVGIG (reference sequence). Trimming removed 5 bases from V and 10 bases from J; junction bases left unmatched: 8. This CDR3 spans 13 amino acids. The CDR3 bases are TGTGCCTGGGGGGGGACAGGGAGGGTAAAACTGTTTTTT. The encoded protein is CAWGGTGRVKLFF.

The rearrangement uses TRBV20-1 and TRBJ1-3; maybe TRBD1 (6 bases). Trimming shortened V by 3 bases and J by 0 bases, and 15 bases separated the two germline ends. CDR3 length: 16 residues. Germline CDR1 DFQATT, CDR2 SNEGSKA (reference sequence). The CDR3 loop is CSASSGQGLSGNTIYF. The CDR3 nucleotides are TGCAGTGCTAGTTCAGGCCAGGGGCTCTCTGGAAACACCATATATTTT.

The V and J genes are TRBV2 and TRBJ1-1; TRBD1 matches at 10 bases. CDR1 is SNHLY, CDR2 FYNNEI, per germline. The trim removed 7 bases at V and 6 bases at J, leaving 8 bases unmatched. The CDR3 extends over 14 amino acids. The CDR3 DNA follows: TGTGCCAGCATTCGTGGACAGGGGGTAGCTGAAGCTTTCTTT. Amino acids: CASIRGQGVAEAFF.

J is TRBJ2-2 and V is TRBV12-3 or TRBV12-4, with unresolved D. This CDR3 is 13 amino acids long. Between the trimmed V and J ends, which lost 5 bases and 6 bases, there was a span of 10 bases. Here the CDR3 reads CASSRIKAGELFF. CDR3 bases: TGTGCCAGCAGTAGGATTAAGGCCGGGGAGCTGTTTTTT.

This chain connects TRBV9 to TRBJ2-1, with TRBD2 as a possible D gene (5 bases). V lost 0 bases and J 0 bases, leaving 10 bases between the germline ends. In germline, CDR1 is SGDLS, CDR2 YYNGEE. The CDR3 length is 16 residues. CDR3 protein: CASSVEGGSSYNEQFF. In DNA, the CDR3 is TGTGCCAGCAGCGTAGAAGGTGGGAGCTCCTACAATGAGCAGTTCTTC.

CDR3 in amino acids: CASSQGSGSYEQYF. In nucleotides, the CDR3 is TGCGCCAGCAGCCAAGGGTCAGGTAGCTACGAGCAGTACTTC. The chain employs TRBV4-3 and TRBJ2-7; no definite D call. V was shortened by 1 base and J by 3 bases, with 10 bases between the two germline ends. The length of the CDR3 is 14 residues. The germline CDR1 and CDR2 sequences are LGHNA and YSLEER.

The J gene is TRBJ2-4, the V gene TRBV30; D gene ambiguous. V lost 3 bases and J 3 bases, leaving 15 bases between the germline ends. This CDR3 comprises 15 residues. The germline V gene has CDR1 GTSNPN and CDR2 SVGIG (reference sequence). CDR3 amino acids: CAWSLTPGLKNIQYF. CDR3 in DNA: TGTGCCTGGAGCCTGACCCCGGGTCTCAAAAACATTCAGTACTTC.

About this clone itself: At the DNA level, this CDR3 is encoded by other sequences in the same sample as well. The rearrangement links TRBV3-1 (or the pseudogene TRBV3-2) to TRBJ1-5; D perhaps matches TRBD1 (5 bases). V was shortened by 1 base and J by 4 bases, with 11 bases between the two germline ends. The CDR3 length is 15 residues. The germline V gene has CDR1 LGHDT and CDR2 YNNKEL (reference sequence). The CDR3 DNA reads TGTGCCAGCAGCCAAGCGGGGCAGGGTAATCAGCCCCAGCATTTT. Its protein product is CASSQAGQGNQPQHF.

This chain connects TRBV10-3 to TRBJ2-2; D unclear. The CDR3 spans 12 residues. In germline, CDR1 is ENHRY, CDR2 SYGVKD. V was shortened by 2 bases and J by 8 bases, with 6 bases between the two germline ends. The CDR3 region has the DNA TGTGCCATCAGTGAGCCTGTAGGGGAGCTGTTTTTT. Its protein is CAISEPVGELFF.

The J gene is TRBJ1-4, the V gene TRBV19; no clear D. The CDR3 is made up of 14 amino acids. Germline lookup yields CDR1 LNHDA and CDR2 SQIVND (reference sequence). The V end was cut by 5 bases, the J end by 0 bases, with 7 bases between. CDR3 nucleotide sequence: TGTGCCAGTAGTTGGGCCGCAACTAATGAAAAACTGTTTTTT. It specifies CASSWAATNEKLFF.

The chain uses TRBV18 and TRBJ1-2; D gene unclear. Trimming shortened V by 3 bases and J by 2 bases, and 16 bases separated the two germline ends. There are 16 residues in the CDR3. Germline CDR1 reads KGHSH; CDR2 reads LQKENI. CDR3 loop: CASSPIAQQKNYGYTF. The DNA of the CDR3 is TGTGCCAGCTCACCGATTGCGCAGCAAAAAAACTATGGCTACACCTTC.

The chain couples TRBV15 to TRBJ2-3; 16 bases match TRBD2. Germline loops: CDR1 LNHNV, CDR2 YYDKDF (reference sequence). There are 20 residues in the CDR3. V shed 4 bases, J shed 2 bases, and the junction held 12 bases outside the gene matches. This CDR3 reads CATSTRGLAGGRPLTDTQYF. CDR3 bases: TGTGCCACCAGCACCAGGGGACTAGCGGGGGGGCGCCCCCTCACAGATACGCAGTATTTT.

The V call is TRBV7-8, the J call TRBJ2-7; 8 bases are a match to TRBD1. The junction had 14 bases not matched to a gene; V was cut back by 2 bases and J by 5 bases. Looked up from germline, CDR1 is SGHVS and CDR2 is FQNEAQ. The CDR3 sequence is 17 residues long. CDR3 in DNA: TGTGCCAGCAGCTTATACACACTTGGACAGGGCTTGGACGAGCAGTACTTC. Its translation is CASSLYTLGQGLDEQYF. The whole variable domain, remainder taken from reference TRBV7-8 and TRBJ2-7, is GAGVSQSPRYKVAKRGQDVALRCDPISGHVSLFWYQQALGQGPEFLTYFQNEAQLDKSGLPSDRFFAERPEGSVSTLKIQRTQQEDSAVYLCASSLYTLGQGLDEQYFGPGTRLTVT.

The rearrangement links TRBV12-5 to TRBJ2-5; tentative D call: TRBD1 (6 bases). The CDR3 is 14 residues long. The germline gives CDR1 LGHNT, CDR2 FRNRAP. V dropped 7 bases and J dropped 5 bases, with 17 bases sitting between them. The CDR3 reads CASARRAGDETQYF. Written as DNA, the CDR3 is TGTGCTAGTGCCCGCCGGGCAGGGGATGAGACCCAGTACTTC.

The chain is built from TRBV24-1 and TRBJ2-7; D is possibly TRBD1 or TRBD2 (5 bases each). Germline CDR1 and CDR2: KGHDR and SFDVKD. Between the trimmed V and J ends, which lost 3 bases and 7 bases, there was a span of 9 bases. The CDR3 runs 12 residues. In DNA form, the CDR3 reads TGTGCCACCAGTGATCCGTGGGGGGAGCAGTACTTC. Translating gives CATSDPWGEQYF.

V is TRBV11-2 and J is TRBJ2-5, with TRBD2 matching over 9 bases. Germline CDR1 reads SGHAT; CDR2 reads FQNNGV. Germline trimming cut 1 base from V and 1 base from J; bases unmatched to any gene: 13. The CDR3 contains 19 residues. In DNA form, the CDR3 reads TGTGCCAGCAGCTTAGGAGCGGGGGGTCTACCACTATCCCAAGAGACCCAGTACTTC. Amino acids: CASSLGAGGLPLSQETQYF.